Listed below are T cell receptor beta chains from one sample, sequenced in a study of cytomegalovirus exposure and HLA in healthy donors. Libraries were prepared by immunoSEQ multiplex PCR; TCRdb keeps only in-frame clonotypes and omits some of them. The table lists around 89,000 clones, about 74% of them singletons, with about 3.1% in the top ten. The sample comprised PBMCs. Receptor source: a man in his forties or fifties in good health and CMV-seronegative. Both conserved end residues are part of each CDR3. The order of the fields is D gene, J gene, clone size, V gene, CDR3 protein, CDR3 DNA. D genes are given only for firm matches. Clone sizes are given selectively: once, few, many, or a class where the clone is expanded.

>TRBD1|TRBJ1-1|few|TRBV28
CASNTQGILDTEAFF
TGTGCCAGCAATACACAGGGGATCCTCGACACTGAAGCTTTCTTT
>TRBD2|TRBJ2-3|-|TRBV9
CASSRRGDEDTQYF
TGTGCCAGCAGCCGGCGGGGGGACGAAGATACGCAGTATTTT
>-|TRBJ2-2|-|TRBV4-2
CASSLTRLRRNTGELFF
TGTGCCAGCAGCCTAACCAGACTCCGTCGGAACACCGGGGAGCTGTTTTTT
>TRBD1|TRBJ2-5|-|TRBV5-6
CASSLGTAVAKETQYF
TGTGCCAGCAGCTTAGGGACAGCGGTGGCTAAAGAGACCCAGTACTTC
>TRBD2|TRBJ2-1|few|TRBV6-1
CASTRLAGGLRAEFF
TGTGCCAGCACCAGACTAGCGGGGGGGCTAAGGGCCGAGTTCTTC
>TRBD2|TRBJ2-5|-|TRBV7-9
CASSFTSGSPGETQYF
TGTGCCAGCAGCTTCACTAGCGGGAGCCCCGGAGAGACCCAGTACTTC
>-|TRBJ2-1|-|TRBV9
CASSPRPETAFNEQFF
TGTGCCAGCAGCCCTAGGCCCGAGACCGCCTTCAATGAGCAGTTCTTC
>-|TRBJ2-1|once|TRBV10-3
CASTIGGPINNEQFF
TGTGCCAGCACCATCGGGGGGCCGATTAACAATGAGCAGTTCTTC
>-|TRBJ1-2|few|TRBV27
CASSLSAGSWWGYTF
TGTGCCAGCAGTTTATCTGCAGGGTCGTGGTGGGGCTACACCTTC
>-|TRBJ1-1|-|TRBV27
CASSSKAIQCEAFF
TGTGCCAGCAGCTCCAAAGCAATACAGTGTGAAGCTTTCTTT
>-|TRBJ2-1|-|TRBV4-1
CASSHGSGKDYNEQFF
TGCGCCAGCAGCCATGGTTCAGGGAAGGACTACAATGAGCAGTTCTTC
>TRBD1|TRBJ1-6|-|TRBV28
CASSRRDRGRVLHF
TGTGCCAGCAGTCGCCGGGACAGGGGGCGAGTCCTCCACTTT
>TRBD1|TRBJ2-7|-|TRBV23-1
CASILPGQGTGTPNEQYF
TGCGCCAGCATCCTTCCGGGACAGGGGACCGGGACGCCCAACGAGCAGTACTTC
>-|TRBJ1-1|-|TRBV25-1
CASSEYFPGAEAFF
TGTGCCAGCAGTGAATATTTCCCCGGAGCTGAAGCTTTCTTT
>-|TRBJ1-4|-|TRBV2
CASVPPQAVDEKLFF
TGTGCCAGCGTCCCCCCCCAGGCAGTCGATGAAAAACTGTTTTTT
>-|TRBJ1-2|-|TRBV11-2
CASSLDRGFYGYTF
TGTGCCAGCAGCTTAGATAGGGGCTTCTATGGCTACACCTTC
>-|TRBJ1-1|-|TRBV28
CASTFHREAFF
TGTGCCAGCACCTTCCACAGGGAAGCTTTCTTT
>TRBD1|TRBJ1-2|-|TRBV7-6
CASSPLRDRFLYGYTF
TGTGCCAGCAGCCCCCTTCGGGACAGGTTTTTATATGGCTACACCTTC
>TRBD1|TRBJ1-2|-|TRBV6-6
CASSYPGQVNGYTF
TGTGCCAGCAGTTACCCTGGACAGGTTAATGGCTACACCTTC
>-|TRBJ1-2|-|TRBV6-1
CASSAQGPYGYTF
TGTGCCAGCAGTGCACAGGGACCCTATGGCTACACCTTC
>-|TRBJ2-7|few|TRBV19
CASSIQISYEQYF
TGTGCCAGTAGTATTCAGATCTCCTACGAGCAGTACTTC
>TRBD2|TRBJ2-3|-|TRBV6-4
CASGTGTSSGAQYF
TGTGCCAGCGGAACCGGGACTAGCTCCGGAGCGCAGTATTTT
>TRBD2|TRBJ2-5|few|TRBV6-5
CASSSSGTSGEETQYF
TGTGCCAGCAGTTCGTCCGGGACTAGCGGGGAAGAGACCCAGTACTTC
>TRBD2|TRBJ2-7|-|TRBV6-5
CASSPIPPGLGEQYF
TGTGCCAGCAGCCCCATACCTCCGGGACTAGGAGAGCAGTACTTC
>-|TRBJ2-7|few|TRBV6-5
CASSYSGGVGSYEQYF
TGTGCCAGCAGTTACTCGGGCGGGGTAGGCTCCTACGAGCAGTACTTC
>TRBD2|TRBJ2-1|-|TRBV5-4
CASSLESGGYNEQFF
TGTGCCAGCAGCTTGGAAAGCGGGGGCTACAATGAGCAGTTCTTC
>-|TRBJ1-1|-|TRBV19
CASSIGQNTEAFF
TGTGCCAGTAGTATAGGACAAAACACTGAGGCTTTCTTT
>-|TRBJ1-4|-|TRBV4-1
CASSQNTATNEKLFF
TGCGCCAGCAGCCAGAACACCGCAACTAATGAAAAACTGTTTTTT
>TRBD1|TRBJ2-7|few|TRBV28
CASSLPWTGGIYEQYF
TGTGCCAGCAGTTTACCCTGGACAGGGGGAATCTACGAGCAGTACTTC
>TRBD2|TRBJ2-1|-|TRBV6-1
CASSEDFLGLAAQQFF
TGTGCCAGCAGTGAAGATTTTCTCGGACTAGCGGCGCAGCAGTTCTTC
>TRBD2|TRBJ2-1|-|TRBV4-1
CASSQLGTRYNEQFF
TGCGCCAGCAGCCAATTAGGGACTAGATACAATGAGCAGTTCTTC
>-|TRBJ2-2|-|TRBV6-4
CASSEGNTGELFF
TGTGCCAGCTCCGAGGGGAACACCGGGGAGCTGTTTTTT
>-|TRBJ1-5|-|TRBV30
CAWSVGGYNQPQHF
TGTGCCTGGAGTGTAGGAGGGTACAATCAGCCCCAGCATTTT
>TRBD2|TRBJ2-5|-|TRBV7-2
CASSRGLAGSSGYF
TGTGCCAGCAGCAGAGGACTAGCGGGGTCCTCGGGGTACTTC
>-|TRBJ2-7|-|TRBV18
CASSTDRAYEQYF
TGTGCCAGCTCCACCGACAGAGCCTACGAGCAGTACTTC
>TRBD2|TRBJ2-1|-|TRBV6-5
CASTQGLAGTNEQFF
TGTGCCAGCACTCAGGGACTAGCGGGGACCAATGAGCAGTTCTTC
>TRBD1|TRBJ1-5|-|TRBV5-1
CASSWGQGGSNQPQHF
TGCGCCAGCAGCTGGGGACAGGGGGGCAGCAATCAGCCCCAGCATTTT
>-|TRBJ2-3|-|TRBV2
CASSGRGSTDTQYF
TGTGCCAGCAGTGGCCGGGGATCCACAGATACGCAGTATTTT
>-|TRBJ1-2|-|TRBV25-1
CASSDPGGGAGYGYTF
TGTGCCAGCAGTGATCCCGGCGGGGGCGCGGGGTATGGCTACACCTTC
>-|TRBJ2-5|once|TRBV2
CASSVGTLAQYF
TGTGCCAGCAGTGTAGGGACTCTAGCCCAGTACTTC
>-|TRBJ2-7|-|TRBV19
CASSRSFTGATYEQYF
TGTGCCAGTAGTAGAAGTTTCACAGGTGCTACCTACGAGCAGTACTTC
>TRBD2|TRBJ2-1|few|TRBV12-5
CASGLVLAGGPNEQFF
TGTGCTAGTGGTTTGGTACTAGCGGGGGGTCCAAATGAGCAGTTCTTC
>-|TRBJ1-2|-|TRBV4-1
CASSQDLITGNIDGYTF
TGCGCCAGCAGCCAAGATTTGATCACAGGGAACATCGATGGCTACACCTTC
>-|TRBJ2-7|-|TRBV11-2
CASSRLGPGDHEQYF
TGTGCCAGCAGCAGACTCGGGCCAGGGGACCACGAGCAGTACTTC
>-|TRBJ1-5|-|TRBV19
CASSIIHSSNQPQHF
TGTGCCAGTAGTATCATCCACAGTAGCAATCAGCCCCAGCATTTT
>-|TRBJ1-1|-|TRBV6-5
CASSYLGTGNTEAFF
TGTGCCAGCAGTTACTTAGGGACTGGAAACACTGAAGCTTTCTTT
>-|TRBJ1-1|few|TRBV19
CASSKAWATEAFF
TGTGCCAGTAGTAAGGCCTGGGCCACTGAAGCTTTCTTT
>TRBD1|TRBJ2-3|few|TRBV7-6
CASSLKPGQPNTDTQYF
TGTGCCAGCAGCTTAAAACCGGGACAGCCAAACACAGATACGCAGTATTTT
>TRBD1|TRBJ2-5|once|TRBV29-1
CSVGVDRGIRQQYF
TGCAGCGTGGGGGTGGACAGGGGAATAAGGCAGCAGTACTTC
>TRBD2|TRBJ2-7|-|TRBV30
CAWGGRAGNSYEQYF
TGTGCCTGGGGGGGTCGAGCGGGGAACTCCTACGAGCAGTACTTC
>-|TRBJ1-2|once|TRBV2
CASRVSNRDRTNYGYTF
TGTGCCAGCAGGGTTTCAAACAGGGATAGGACTAACTATGGCTACACCTTC
>-|TRBJ1-2|-|TRBV5-1
CASSLKGDWRYTF
TGCGCCAGCAGCTTGAAGGGAGACTGGCGCTACACCTTC
>-|TRBJ2-2|-|TRBV30
CAWLWGTNTGELFF
TGTGCCTGGCTCTGGGGCACCAACACCGGGGAGCTGTTTTTT
>-|TRBJ2-3|once|TRBV18
CASSFGDTQYF
TGTGCCAGCTCATTCGGGGATACGCAGTATTTT
>-|TRBJ1-2|-|TRBV11-2
CASSLRGARGYTF
TGTGCCAGCAGCTTACGGGGGGCTCGTGGCTACACCTTC